The 14 T cell receptor beta chains below all came from one sample that was sequenced in a study of shared clonotypes between healthy human individuals. Some clones are missing from TCRdb's copy, which holds only in-frame ones; the method was immunoSEQ multiplex PCR. The data hold around 2.3 million clones, with approximately 96% observed a single time. Sequenced: naive CD4+ T cells sorted from blood. Stated subset: CD45RA+ positively selected. These receptors came from a man between 18 and 35 years old in good health.

The chain is built from TRBV4-1 and TRBJ2-1, with no clear D. The CDR3 runs 16 residues. V lost 0 bases and J 2 bases, leaving 11 bases between the germline ends. CDR1 and CDR2 (germline): MGHRA, YSYEKL. The CDR3, as DNA: TGCGCCAGCAGCCAAGAGCTCAGCCTTACCTACAATGAGCAGTTCTTC. This encodes CASSQELSLTYNEQFF.

The rearrangement uses TRBV7-8 and TRBJ2-7, with 9 bases matching TRBD2. V gave up 1 base and J gave up 5 bases; unmatched junction bases: 3. Per germline, CDR1 SGHVS and CDR2 FQNEAQ. There are 14 residues in the CDR3. The CDR3: CASSLGAGGHEQYF. The CDR3 DNA reads TGTGCCAGCAGCTTAGGAGCGGGGGGCCACGAGCAGTACTTC. The full variable domain, rest sourced from reference TRBV7-8 and TRBJ2-7, is GAGVSQSPRYKVAKRGQDVALRCDPISGHVSLFWYQQALGQGPEFLTYFQNEAQLDKSGLPSDRFFAERPEGSVSTLKIQRTQQEDSAVYLCASSLGAGGHEQYFGPGTRLTVT.

This clone was counted a single time. The chain employs TRBV4-1 and TRBJ1-2, with D hard to call. V lost 1 base, J lost 4 bases, and 16 bases lay in between. Germline values: CDR1 MGHRA, CDR2 YSYEKL. CDR3 size: 16 residues. For the CDR3, the DNA is TGCGCCAGCAGCCAAGTGGAGAGAATGGACGGCTATGGCTACACCTTC. It is translated as CASSQVERMDGYGYTF.

The chain recombines TRBV5-1 with TRBJ1-6; no firm D call. Looked up from germline, CDR1 is SGHRS and CDR2 is YFSETQ. This CDR3 spans 14 amino acids. V gave up 1 base and J gave up 9 bases, with 11 bases separating them. CDR3: CASSLQVLSSPLHF. CDR3 in DNA: TGCGCCAGCAGCTTGCAGGTTCTGAGTTCACCCCTCCACTTT.

The chain has TRBV5-1 and TRBJ2-3; D perhaps matches TRBD2 (6 bases). The ends were cut back, 2 bases at V and 0 bases at J, with 13 bases in the middle. The V gene's germline CDR1 is SGHRS and CDR2 YFSETQ. The CDR3 sequence is 16 residues long. CDR3 DNA sequence: TGCGCCAGCAGCTTAGGGACTTTTCTAAGCACAGATACGCAGTATTTT. Its protein product is CASSLGTFLSTDTQYF.

J is TRBJ1-3 and V is TRBV5-6, with TRBD1 as a possible D gene (5 bases). The V gene lost 1 base and the J gene lost 1 base, with 6 bases spanning the gap. The CDR3 length is 14 residues. CDR1 is SGHDT and CDR2 is YYEEEE in the germline V gene. CDR3 sequence (DNA): TGTGCCAGCAGCTTGAGGGGATCTGGAAACACCATATATTTT. As protein: CASSLRGSGNTIYF.

The chain links TRBV6-5 to TRBJ1-2; no firm D call. The V end lost 6 bases, the J end lost 3 bases, and 11 bases lay between the germline ends. The CDR3 contains 13 residues. The germline CDR1 and CDR2 sequences are MNHEY and SVGAGI. CDR3 sequence (DNA): TGTGCCAGCAGGGATGGAGCCTACTATGGCTACACCTTC. It encodes CASRDGAYYGYTF.

The CDR3 bases are TGTGCCAGCAGCAAAACCGGACAGGGAGGTTCACCCCTCCACTTT. Its protein is CASSKTGQGGSPLHF. The chain joins TRBV21-1 to TRBJ1-6; TRBD1 is the table's D call and was not checked against the DNA. TRBV21-1 is flagged as a pseudogene. The CDR3 has 15 residues.

The chain employs TRBV10-1 and TRBJ2-3; 10 nucleotides line up with TRBD2. This CDR3 spans 18 amino acids. J was trimmed by 2 bases and V by 1 base; bases with no gene match: 9. Germline CDR1 reads WNHNN; CDR2 reads SYGVQD (reference sequence). The CDR3, as DNA: TGCGCCAGCAGTGAGTTTAAGCGGGAGGGACCTCACACAGATACGCAGTATTTT. It is translated as CASSEFKREGPHTDTQYF.

This chain links TRBV7-2 with TRBJ2-7; D possibly corresponds to TRBD1 (7 bases). V was shortened by 5 bases and J by 3 bases, with 17 bases between the two germline ends. From germline, CDR1 is SGHTA and CDR2 FQGNSA. The CDR3 extends over 15 amino acids. The CDR3 protein is CASSLGQGGVYEQYF. The CDR3, as DNA: TGTGCCAGCAGCCTGGGGCAGGGGGGAGTCTACGAGCAGTACTTC.

This rearrangement joins TRBV2 to TRBJ2-3; the D is unclear. Looked up from germline, CDR1 is SNHLY and CDR2 is FYNNEI. Trimming stripped 2 bases from V and 7 bases from J, with 10 bases between. CDR3 length: 13 amino acids. As DNA, the CDR3 is TGTGCCAGCAGTGAACCACCCGTCCATACGCAGTATTTT. Translation: CASSEPPVHTQYF.

The rearrangement joins TRBV5-4 to TRBJ1-1; no clear D gene. The CDR3 runs 15 residues. V was clipped by 0 bases and J by 0 bases, with 9 bases between them. Germline V gene sequence: CDR1 SGHNT, CDR2 YYREEE (reference sequence). Written as DNA, the CDR3 is TGTGCCAGCAGCTTGGAATCCACCCTGAACACTGAAGCTTTCTTT. Residues: CASSLESTLNTEAFF.

J is TRBJ2-6 and V is TRBV18; maybe TRBD1 (6 bases). Germline assignment: CDR1 KGHSH and CDR2 LQKENI. This CDR3 spans 17 amino acids. Trimming shortened V by 3 bases and J by 4 bases, and 16 bases separated the two germline ends. The CDR3 here is CASSPSPMGAGANVLTF. DNA of the CDR3: TGTGCCAGCTCACCCTCTCCAATGGGGGCCGGGGCCAACGTCCTGACTTTC.

The chain has TRBV5-4 and TRBJ1-1, with 7 positions matching TRBD1. Looked up from germline, CDR1 is SGHNT and CDR2 is YYREEE (reference sequence). CDR3 size: 16 residues. Trimming removed 4 bases from V and 2 bases from J; junction bases left unmatched: 11. The CDR3 region is CASSPRRDRSNTEAFF. Here the CDR3 DNA reads TGTGCCAGCAGCCCACGCCGGGACAGAAGTAACACTGAAGCTTTCTTT.